A selection of T cell receptor beta chains follows, all from one sample in a study of Ad26.COV2.S vaccination and SARS-CoV-2 variants. Profiled with immunoSEQ multiplex PCR; TCRdb holds only in-frame clones, not every one. In the table there are hundreds of thousands of clones, 86% of which are singletons. The starting material was peripheral blood, obtained in a trial of Ad26.COV2.S vaccine versus placebo. The receptors come from a person aged 18-65 years who received the Ad26.COV2.S COVID-19 vaccine or a placebo. Both conserved end residues are part of each CDR3. A D gene is named only where the DNA matches it firmly. A clone size is listed for some rows: how often the clone was seen (once, few, many), or a class if it is expanded.

CDR3 length	V gene	J gene	D gene	clone size	CDR3 DNA	CDR3 protein
13	TRBV7-2	TRBJ2-3	.	few	TGTGCCAGCAGCGGGGGGATCACAGATACGCAGTATTTT	CASSGGITDTQYF
13	TRBV6-2/TRBV6-3	TRBJ2-3	.	.	TGTGCCAGCAGCCACCCTTCTCCCCTCACGCAGTATTTT	CASSHPSPLTQYF
14	TRBV27	TRBJ1-1	TRBD1	.	TGTGCCAGCAGTTTGGCAGGGGGGAACACTGAAGCTTTCTTT	CASSLAGGNTEAFF
16	TRBV6-2/TRBV6-3	TRBJ1-2	.	.	TGTGCCAGCAGTTACTCGGGCGGATCTCGGGGCTATGGCTACACCTTC	CASSYSGGSRGYGYTF
11	TRBV20-1	TRBJ2-5	.	.	TGCAGTGCTGCCCTAGGGGAGACCCAGTACTTC	CSAALGETQYF
14	TRBV24-1	TRBJ1-5	.	.	TGTGCCACGGCGGGGCGGGGTAGCAATCAGCCCCAGCATTTT	CATAGRGSNQPQHF
16	TRBV7-9	TRBJ2-7	TRBD2	.	TGTGCCAGCAGCTTAGTCGGCGCGGGGGTCTCCTACGAGCAGTACTTC	CASSLVGAGVSYEQYF
16	TRBV7-6	TRBJ2-2	.	.	TGTGCCAGCAGCGGGGCGGTATCTTCGAACACCGGGGAGCTGTTTTTT	CASSGAVSSNTGELFF
15	TRBV7-2	TRBJ2-7	.	.	TGTGCCAGCAGACCCCAACCCGGGACACTCTACGAGCAGTACTTC	CASRPQPGTLYEQYF
15	TRBV7-3	TRBJ2-3	TRBD2	.	TGTGCCAGCAGCCCGGCTAGCGGGGAGACAGATACGCAGTATTTT	CASSPASGETDTQYF
13	TRBV20-1	TRBJ2-7	.	.	TGCAGTGCTAGTGCGGAGGTCACCTACGAGCAGTACTTC	CSASAEVTYEQYF
15	TRBV3-1/TRBV3-2	TRBJ2-1	TRBD2	.	TGTGCCAGCAGCCAAGCCCCACTAGCGTCCAATGAGCAGTTCTTC	CASSQAPLASNEQFF
13	TRBV11-2	TRBJ2-1	.	.	TGTGCCAGCAGCTTAGGATACGACTTTGAGCAGTTCTTC	CASSLGYDFEQFF
14	TRBV7-2	TRBJ2-2	.	.	TGTGCCAGCAGCCCCCGACAATACACCGGGGAGCTGTTTTTT	CASSPRQYTGELFF
14	TRBV24-1	TRBJ1-2	TRBD1	few	TGTGCCACCAGTGATACGGACAGGGGAGAGGGCTACACCTTC	CATSDTDRGEGYTF
13	TRBV28	TRBJ1-2	.	.	TGTGCCAGCAGTTTCGCCCGTAACTATGGCTACACCTTC	CASSFARNYGYTF
14	TRBV7-9	TRBJ1-2	TRBD1	.	TGTGCCAGCAGCTTTGGGACAGGGACTGAGGGCTACACCTTC	CASSFGTGTEGYTF
11	TRBV4-3	TRBJ2-1	.	.	TGCGCCAGCAGCCGGGGGGTTGAGCAGTTCTTC	CASSRGVEQFF
15	TRBV5-1	TRBJ2-5	TRBD2	.	TGCGCCAGCAGCTGGGAGACTAGCGGCCAAGAGACCCAGTACTTC	CASSWETSGQETQYF
16	TRBV6-5	TRBJ2-7	TRBD1	.	TGTGCCAGCAGTTACTCCCGGACAGGGGGTTCCTACGAGCAGTACTTC	CASSYSRTGGSYEQYF
13	TRBV4-1	TRBJ2-5	.	few	TGCGCCAGCAGCCCCCCCGGCGGGGAGACCCAGTACTTC	CASSPPGGETQYF
15	TRBV5-1	TRBJ2-5	TRBD1	.	TGCGCCAGCAGCTTGGGGTCAGGGGGCGAAGAGACCCAGTACTTC	CASSLGSGGEETQYF
14	TRBV28	TRBJ1-6	.	few	TGTGCCAGCAGTTCACAGGGAGTAGGGTCACCCCTCCACTTT	CASSSQGVGSPLHF
16	TRBV6-1	TRBJ1-3	.	few	TGTGCCAGCAGTGAAAGTCCCCAGCACTCTGGAAACACCATATATTTT	CASSESPQHSGNTIYF
16	TRBV27	TRBJ2-5	TRBD2	.	TGTGCCAGCAGTCCCCTTAGCGGGGGGAAACAAGAGACCCAGTACTTC	CASSPLSGGKQETQYF
17	TRBV4-2	TRBJ2-1	TRBD2	.	TGTGCCAGCAGCCAAGGGGGAGCGGGAGGGCCTATGGGTGAGCAGTTCTTC	CASSQGGAGGPMGEQFF
16	TRBV19	TRBJ1-3	.	few	TGTGCCAGTAGTATCGCTCTACAGGGCCCTGGAAACACCATATATTTT	CASSIALQGPGNTIYF
17	TRBV11-2	TRBJ2-7	.	.	TGTGCCAGCAGCTCTCAAGCGGGGACACTGAGCTCCTACGAGCAGTACTTC	CASSSQAGTLSSYEQYF
14	TRBV20-1	TRBJ2-1	.	.	TGCAGTGCTAGTCGGCTAGCGTATTACAATGAGCAGTTCTTC	CSASRLAYYNEQFF
16	TRBV3-1/TRBV3-2	TRBJ2-1	TRBD2	.	TGTGCCAGCAGCCCGACTAGCGGGGGGGCCTTCAATGAGCAGTTCTTC	CASSPTSGGAFNEQFF
17	TRBV11-2	TRBJ1-1	TRBD1	.	TGTGCCAGCAGCTCGTCCGGGACAGGGGGTTGGAGGACTGAAGCTTTCTTT	CASSSSGTGGWRTEAFF
16	TRBV5-1	TRBJ2-1	.	once	TGCGCCAGCAGCTTGGTGTTGGGAAGATTGGACAATGAGCAGTTCTTC	CASSLVLGRLDNEQFF
15	TRBV5-4	TRBJ2-7	TRBD1	.	TGTGCCAGCAGCCCGATGACAGGGAAGGTGGACGAGCAGTACTTC	CASSPMTGKVDEQYF
15	TRBV6-2/TRBV6-3	TRBJ2-7	.	.	TGTGCCAGCAGCCGCTGGGGCGGGTCCACCTACGAGCAGTACTTC	CASSRWGGSTYEQYF
17	TRBV29-1	TRBJ2-3	.	.	TGCAGCGTTGAAGGGTTCGAAACTACTTCTAGCACAGATACGCAGTATTTT	CSVEGFETTSSTDTQYF
16	TRBV19	TRBJ2-3	.	.	TGTGCCAGTAGACCGATACTAGGGTTAGGCACAGATACGCAGTATTTT	CASRPILGLGTDTQYF
13	TRBV18	TRBJ1-1	.	.	TGTGCCAGCTCCCCTGTTATCACCACTGAAGCTTTCTTT	CASSPVITTEAFF
17	TRBV28	TRBJ1-5	TRBD1	once	TGTGCCAGCAGAAGGCCGGACAGGGCTTTCATTAATCAGCCCCAGCATTTT	CASRRPDRAFINQPQHF
13	TRBV10-3	TRBJ1-1	.	.	TGTGCCATCAGTGACTTTGCGAACACTGAAGCTTTCTTT	CAISDFANTEAFF
13	TRBV19	TRBJ2-5	.	.	TGTGCCAGTAGTATAGGGACACTAGAGACCCAGTACTTC	CASSIGTLETQYF
16	TRBV7-3	TRBJ1-3	TRBD1	.	TGTGCCAGCAGCTTAACCCCCGGGACAGGGGGAAACACCATATATTTT	CASSLTPGTGGNTIYF
15	TRBV18	TRBJ1-1	.	.	TGTGCCAGCTCACCTTCGAGGGGGGCAAACACTGAAGCTTTCTTT	CASSPSRGANTEAFF
14	TRBV5-1	TRBJ2-2	TRBD1	.	TGCGCCAGCGGACAGGGGGGATCTGGCGGGGAGCTGTTTTTT	CASGQGGSGGELFF
15	TRBV6-5	TRBJ1-6	.	.	TGTGCCAGCAGTTACCGACAGATGGGGAATTCACCCCTCCACTTT	CASSYRQMGNSPLHF
13	TRBV24-1	TRBJ2-3	.	.	TGTGCCACCAGTGATCCGGGACAAGATACGCAGTATTTT	CATSDPGQDTQYF
16	TRBV7-9	TRBJ2-3	.	.	TGTGCCAGCAGCTTACGCGGGGCCCGGCAAGCCGATACGCAGTATTTT	CASSLRGARQADTQYF
11	TRBV11-2	TRBJ1-1	.	.	TGTGCCAGCGGAAGGACCACTGAAGCTTTCTTT	CASGRTTEAFF
15	TRBV7-9	TRBJ2-6	.	.	TGTGCCAGCAGTCCTCAGAGGCTTGGGGCCAACGTCCTGACTTTC	CASSPQRLGANVLTF
14	TRBV2	TRBJ1-2	.	.	TGTGCCAGCAGTGAACAGGGACCGTACTATGGCTACACCTTC	CASSEQGPYYGYTF
13	TRBV29-1	TRBJ2-7	.	.	TGCAGCGTCGGGACCTTTAGCTCCTACGAGCAGTACTTC	CSVGTFSSYEQYF
14	TRBV19	TRBJ1-4	.	.	TGTGCCAGCGAACCGGCCGGGACATATGAAAAACTGTTTTTT	CASEPAGTYEKLFF
13	TRBV10-3	TRBJ1-3	.	.	TGTGCCATCAGTGAAAGGATTGGAAACACCATATATTTT	CAISERIGNTIYF
14	TRBV7-7	TRBJ2-3	.	.	TGTGCCAGCAGCTTAGGGTTGACTAGAGATACGCAGTATTTT	CASSLGLTRDTQYF